The present T cell receptor beta chain was sequenced within a study of cytotoxic CD8 clonotypes in ibrutinib-treated CLL. Sequenced by immunoSEQ multiplex PCR; TCRdb stores in-frame clones only, minus some. The sample holds some 8,900 clones; under 85% are singletons and the top ten take around 37%. The CDR3 spans 15 residues. V was trimmed by 0 bases and J by 7 bases, leaving 13 bases between them. Germline lookup yields CDR1 KGHSH and CDR2 LQKENI. The sample here was PBMCs, taken before ibrutinib treatment. This receptor was taken from a human donor with chronic lymphocytic leukemia. The V and J genes are TRBV18 and TRBJ2-1; D is undetermined. Here the CDR3 DNA reads TGTGCCAGCTCACCACCCCCCGGAGTTGGTAATGAGCAGTTCTTC. Its protein product is CASSPPPGVGNEQFF. Supplemented by reference TRBV18 and TRBJ2-1, the full variable domain reads NAGVMQNPRHLVRRRGQEARLRCSPMKGHSHVYWYRQLPEEGLKFMVYLQKENIIDESGMPKERFSAEFPKEGPSILRIQQVVRGDSAAYFCASSPPPGVGNEQFFGPGTRLTVL.